This paragraph reports one T cell receptor (beta chain). The source of the sample is a study of blood T cell repertoires in COVID-19. Germline V lookup: CDR1 LNHDA, CDR2 SQIVND (reference sequence). The V segment lost 8 bases and the J segment 5 bases; nucleotides outside the gene matches: 10. The CDR3 is 14 residues long. Produced via immunoSEQ multiplex PCR; TCRdb's table is partial and in-frame only. Of 280,000 or so clones in the sample, 70% to 90% are singletons; the top ten hold under 2.5%. The receptor's source is a man younger than 45 who had recovered from COVID-19. The sequenced sample was PBMCs or T cells enriched from blood (not recorded which). The gene calls are TRBV19 and TRBJ1-1, with 8 bases aligning to TRBD1. The CDR3 region has the DNA TGTGCCAGTGTATCAGGGGGCAGAGGTACTGAAGCTTTCTTT. This encodes CASVSGGRGTEAFF. Looking up the rest from reference TRBV19 and TRBJ1-1 gives the full variable domain: DGGITQSPKYLFRKEGQNVTLSCEQNLNHDAMYWYRQDPGQGLRLIYYSQIVNDFQKGDIAEGYSVSREKKESFPLTVTSAQKNPTAFYLCASVSGGRGTEAFFGQGTRLTVV.